Presented here are 29 T cell receptor beta chains from one specimen sequenced in a study of T cells expressing NK-cell markers. Reprocessing the 5' RACE reads, TCRdb reports a single entry for every CDR3 protein and omits DNA. Its listing shows about 30,000 distinct CDR3 sequences. Sequencing was performed on blood T cells: a sorted CD56 or NKG2C T cell subset, CD4+ or CD8+ T cells, or bulk PBMC T cells (not recorded which). Receptors were obtained from a woman between 18 and 70 years old in good health.

The chain's CDR3 is CASSTQGIDGYTF. The J gene is TRBJ1-2, the V gene TRBV7-6; TCRdb's D call, TRBD1, is unchecked because there is no DNA. Germline V gene lookup returns CDR1 SGHVS and CDR2 FNYEAQ. This CDR3 is 13 amino acids long.

The rearrangement uses TRBV9 and TRBJ1-1; checking the TCRdb D call of TRBD1 is not possible without DNA. Germline V gene sequence: CDR1 SGDLS, CDR2 YYNGEE. The CDR3 contains 14 residues. This chain's CDR3 is CASSVGWGYTEAFF.

The rearrangement joins TRBV5-1 to TRBJ2-5; TCRdb's assignment of TRBD2 cannot be checked, as there is no DNA. The CDR3 spans 16 residues. CDR1 SGHRS and CDR2 YFSETQ come from the germline V gene. Here the CDR3 reads CASSSPQLAGVKTQYF. The full variable domain, rest sourced from reference TRBV5-1 and TRBJ2-5, is KAGVTQTPRYLIKTRGQQVTLSCSPISGHRSVSWYQQTPGQGLQFLFEYFSETQRNKGNFPGRFSGRQFSNSRSEMNVSTLELGDSALYLCASSSPQLAGVKTQYFGPGTRLLVL.

The CDR3 spells CAAGGGNTGELFF. The rearrangement uses TRBV4-1 and TRBJ2-2; with no DNA, the TCRdb D assignment of TRBD1 cannot be verified. The CDR3 totals 13 residues. Germline V gene lookup returns CDR1 MGHRA and CDR2 YSYEKL.

The chain has TRBV12-3 or TRBV12-4 and TRBJ2-2; the TCRdb D gene call, TRBD1, has no DNA to confirm it. The CDR3 has 16 residues. This chain's CDR3 is CASSLYLTDITGELFF.

The chain carries TRBV15 and TRBJ2-3; TCRdb lists TRBD1, though no DNA is available to test this call. Germline CDR1 LNHNV, CDR2 YYDKDF (reference sequence). The CDR3 consists of 15 residues. This CDR3 is CATSRRQSSTDTQYF.

The J gene is TRBJ2-5, the V gene TRBV28. This CDR3 has 13 amino acids. Germline V gene sequence: CDR1 MDHEN, CDR2 SYDVKM. CDR3 region: CASSPFTQETQYF.

V is TRBV30 and J is TRBJ2-1; as DNA is missing, the TRBD2 call by TCRdb cannot be tested. CDR1 and CDR2 from the germline V gene are GTSNPN and SVGIG (reference sequence). CDR3 length: 14 amino acids. CDR3 loop: CAWNPVAVDNEQFF.

The chain combines TRBV7-9 with TRBJ2-1; the D call of TRBD2 rests on TCRdb alone, since no DNA is present to check it. The germline gives CDR1 SEHNR, CDR2 FQNEAQ (reference sequence). The CDR3 length is 15 residues. This CDR3 is CASSLAERFYNEQFF.

CDR3 protein: CASSTTGTGASSYEQYF. The chain joins TRBV19 to TRBJ2-7; the TRBD1 assignment by TCRdb is unverifiable without DNA. Germline assignment: CDR1 LNHDA and CDR2 SQIVND (reference sequence). The CDR3 runs 17 residues. The whole variable domain, filled in from reference TRBV19 and TRBJ2-7, reads DGGITQSPKYLFRKEGQNVTLSCEQNLNHDAMYWYRQDPGQGLRLIYYSQIVNDFQKGDIAEGYSVSREKKESFPLTVTSAQKNPTAFYLCASSTTGTGASSYEQYFGPGTRLTVT.

The rearrangement joins TRBV18 to TRBJ2-7; TCRdb outputs TRBD1, but without DNA this stays unchecked. Germline loops: CDR1 KGHSH, CDR2 LQKENI. The CDR3 totals 15 residues. CDR3 sequence: CASSPAGTGYYEQYF. Full variable domain (remainder filled in from reference TRBV18 and TRBJ2-7): NAGVMQNPRHLVRRRGQEARLRCSPMKGHSHVYWYRQLPEEGLKFMVYLQKENIIDESGMPKERFSAEFPKEGPSILRIQQVVRGDSAAYFCASSPAGTGYYEQYFGPGTRLTVT.

The gene calls are TRBV7-9 and TRBJ1-6; TCRdb indicates TRBD1, and absent DNA this call remains unverified. CDR1 and CDR2 from the germline V gene are SEHNR and FQNEAQ (reference sequence). The length of the CDR3 is 14 residues. This chain's CDR3 is CASSGGQRNSPLHF.

V usage is TRBV5-1 and J usage is TRBJ2-2; the TCRdb call, TRBD2, lacks DNA for checking. The CDR3 loop spans 15 amino acids. The germline CDR1 and CDR2 sequences are SGHRS and YFSETQ. CDR3 loop: CASCISGKNTGELFF.

CDR3 sequence: CASSSTVAGTRNEQFF. The chain recombines TRBV2 with TRBJ2-1. The CDR3 covers 16 residues. Germline V CDR1 and CDR2: SNHLY, FYNNEI.

This chain connects TRBV27 to TRBJ2-5. Germline V lookup: CDR1 MNHEY, CDR2 SMNVEV (reference sequence). This CDR3 has 13 amino acids. CDR3: CASSFGIQETQYF.

The rearrangement joins TRBV27 to TRBJ2-2; TCRdb gives TRBD2 as the D gene, but with no DNA this cannot be confirmed. Germline-derived CDR1 and CDR2 are MNHEY and SMNVEV (reference sequence). The CDR3 is 15 residues long. The CDR3 spells CASSFAGEKTGELFF.

The V call is TRBV7-9, the J call TRBJ2-1; the TRBD1 assignment by TCRdb is unverifiable without DNA. From germline, CDR1 is SEHNR and CDR2 FQNEAQ (reference sequence). The CDR3 has 14 residues. The CDR3: CASSPPGRLNEQFF.

The J gene is TRBJ2-2, the V gene TRBV7-8; TCRdb gives TRBD2 as the D gene, but with no DNA this cannot be confirmed. The length of the CDR3 is 15 residues. The germline CDR1 and CDR2 sequences are SGHVS and FQNEAQ. The CDR3 sequence is CASSFLPGSPGELFF. Combining the CDR3 with reference TRBV7-8 and TRBJ2-2 gives the whole variable domain GAGVSQSPRYKVAKRGQDVALRCDPISGHVSLFWYQQALGQGPEFLTYFQNEAQLDKSGLPSDRFFAERPEGSVSTLKIQRTQQEDSAVYLCASSFLPGSPGELFFGEGSRLTVL.

V usage is TRBV12-3 or TRBV12-4 and J usage is TRBJ2-7. The CDR3 length is 12 residues. The CDR3 here is CASSLSTLEQYF.

The V and J genes are TRBV5-1 and TRBJ1-1; TCRdb calls TRBD1, which cannot be checked without DNA. Germline assignment: CDR1 SGHRS and CDR2 YFSETQ. The CDR3 totals 14 residues. CDR3 loop: CASHFRGPGTEAFF.

J is TRBJ1-4 and V is TRBV4-1; TCRdb indicates TRBD1, and absent DNA this call remains unverified. Germline V CDR1 and CDR2: MGHRA, YSYEKL. The length of the CDR3 is 13 residues. The CDR3 loop is CASSPDRGYELFF.

The chain couples TRBV27 to TRBJ1-6; TCRdb's D call of TRBD1 is untestable without DNA. From germline, CDR1 is MNHEY and CDR2 SMNVEV (reference sequence). The CDR3 is made up of 14 amino acids. CDR3 loop: CASTRGSYNSPLHF.

The chain combines TRBV5-1 with TRBJ2-2; there is no DNA to check the TCRdb D call of TRBD2. The CDR3 runs to 18 residues. Germline V gene lookup returns CDR1 SGHRS and CDR2 YFSETQ. The CDR3 loop reads CASSLVGGSTGGTGELFF.

The rearrangement joins TRBV5-1 to TRBJ1-1. CDR3 length: 13 amino acids. Germline V lookup: CDR1 SGHRS, CDR2 YFSETQ. CDR3 in amino acids: CASSLAPGREAFF.

The chain joins TRBV7-9 to TRBJ1-2; TCRdb calls TRBD1, which cannot be checked without DNA. CDR1 and CDR2 (germline): SEHNR, FQNEAQ (reference sequence). The CDR3 length is 14 residues. The CDR3 sequence is CASSSGDPSYGYTF.

V usage is TRBV6-1 and J usage is TRBJ2-3; TCRdb indicates TRBD2, and absent DNA this call remains unverified. CDR1 MNHNS and CDR2 SASEGT come from the germline V gene. This CDR3 has 16 amino acids. The CDR3 protein is CASSLPSSGGPNTQYF.

This sequence joins TRBV5-6 and TRBJ1-1; lacking DNA, the TRBD1 call made by TCRdb goes unchecked. The germline CDR1 and CDR2 sequences are SGHDT and YYEEEE. The CDR3 has 14 residues. CDR3 residues: CASSPEGENTEAFF.

The rearrangement uses TRBV5-1 and TRBJ2-7. There are 14 residues in the CDR3. CDR1 SGHRS and CDR2 YFSETQ come from the germline V gene. The CDR3 region is CASSLEWSSYEQYF.

The chain has TRBV20-1 and TRBJ2-7; TCRdb proposes TRBD1, but this gene call is untestable without DNA. This CDR3 is 15 amino acids long. In germline, CDR1 is DFQATT, CDR2 SNEGSKA (reference sequence). This CDR3 reads CSARDQGGGAYEQYF.